This T cell receptor (beta chain) came from a study of T-cell reconstitution after alpha-beta-depleted transplantation in children. Using unique molecular identifiers, the investigators prepared the TCRbeta library. TCRdb reanalysed the PCR reads using MiXCR and keeps one entry per CDR3 protein. The sample lists some 200,000 distinct CDR3 sequences; around 5.9% were seen once. Germline CDR1 is MNHEY and CDR2 is SVGEGT. The CDR3 length is 17 residues. V was cut by 8 bases and J by 0 bases, with 20 bases left in between. The table lists this clonotype with many counts. The V and J genes are TRBV6-2 or TRBV6-3 and TRBJ2-1, with D perhaps assigned TRBD1 or TRBD2 (6 bases each). The sequencing here drew on PBMCs, taken before TCRalphabeta/CD19-depleted stem cell transplant. This TCR was sampled from a girl less than two years old with combined immunodeficiency, due to receive a stem cell transplant. This chain's CDR3 is CASARGRPLSSYNEQFF. The DNA for the CDR3 is TGTGCCAGCGCCCGGGGGCGGCCTTTGAGCTCCTACAATGAGCAGTTCTTC.